This TCR beta chain is drawn from a study of shared clonotypes between healthy human individuals. With regard to this clone: What it recognizes is unknown.

The germline gives CDR1 GTSNPN, CDR2 SVGIG (reference sequence). The CDR3 has 16 residues. With V trimmed by 2 bases and J by 4 bases, 9 bases remained unmatched. Sequencing used immunoSEQ multiplex PCR; TCRdb keeps in-frame clones, though not all of them. The top ten clones hold about 0.39% of a sample with about 2.4 million clones, approximately 94% of them seen once. Findings and caveats of the study: An expected dependence of interdonor clonotype sharing on sequencing depth was noted. Sampling involved blood alone; tissue repertoires likely differ.

The rearrangement links TRBV30 to TRBJ1-5, with TRBD1 matching over 9 bases. This receptor was taken from a man aged 18-30 years in good health. Some clones in this sample may be carry-over from other donors' samples. Sequenced: naive CD4+ T cells from PBMCs. Subset meaning: CD45RA+ positively selected. CDR3 in DNA: TGTGCCTGGAGTTTCGCAACAGGGGGCCGTAATCAGCCCCAGCATTTT. Protein product: CAWSFATGGRNQPQHF.